This record looks at one TCR beta chain sequence and its context. This table comes from immunoSEQ multiplex PCR, and its TCRdb copy is limited to in-frame clones, with some not included. The sample records about 36,000 clones, approximately 92% being singletons. The data are from a study of T cell changes during pregnancy in multiple sclerosis. Germline lookup yields CDR1 GTSNPN and CDR2 SVGIG (reference sequence). The CDR3 has 15 amino acids. J was trimmed by 7 bases and V by 1 base; bases with no gene match: 7. Material: PBMCs (not recorded whether the cells were cultured). This receptor was taken from a female donor with multiple sclerosis, enrolled in a pregnancy study. The V call is TRBV30, the J call TRBJ1-4, with 9 bases lining up with TRBD1. This chain's CDR3 is CAWSGDRGWGEKLFF. The CDR3 bases are TGTGCCTGGAGTGGCGACAGGGGGTGGGGTGAAAAACTGTTTTTT.